These T cell receptor beta chains were read from a single sample in a study of OX40 agonist ivuxolimab in advanced cancers. The table came from immunoSEQ multiplex PCR; TCRdb's copy has only in-frame clones and leaves some out. Here the sample spans 90,000 to 95,000 clones, around 84% being singletons. The material sequenced was CD4+ or CD8+ T cells sorted from blood, taken in a trial of the OX40 agonist ivuxolimab. The receptors here all came from an adult with an advanced solid tumor such as melanoma, head and neck, liver or kidney cancer. CDR3s include the opening cysteine and the closing phenylalanine or tryptophan. Fields, in order: V gene, J gene, clone size, D gene, CDR3 DNA, CDR3 protein. The D gene is left open where the match is weak. Clone size appears in some rows only: once, few, many, or a class for an expanded clone.

V: TRBV19
J: TRBJ1-5
size: NA
D: NA
DNA: TGTGCCAGTAGTATGGAGGGGAGGTCAGGGCAGCCCCAGCATTTT
CDR3: CASSMEGRSGQPQHF

V: TRBV28
J: TRBJ2-3
size: NA
D: NA
DNA: TGTGCCAGCAGTCTAGCCCGACAGCATATTCGCACAGATACGCAGTATTTT
CDR3: CASSLARQHIRTDTQYF

V: TRBV11-2
J: TRBJ2-7
size: NA
D: TRBD2
DNA: TGTGCCAGCAGCTTAGAAGCGGCTAGCGGGGGGGGGTACGAGCAGTACTTC
CDR3: CASSLEAASGGGYEQYF

V: TRBV27
J: TRBJ1-1
size: NA
D: NA
DNA: TGTGCCAGCAGTTTCACCCCTGAAGGGGGGGAAGCTTTCTTT
CDR3: CASSFTPEGGEAFF

V: TRBV28
J: TRBJ1-2
size: few
D: NA
DNA: TGTGCCAGCAGTTTGTCGGAGGGGACCTATGGCTACACCTTC
CDR3: CASSLSEGTYGYTF

V: TRBV19
J: TRBJ1-6
size: NA
D: NA
DNA: TGTGCCAGTAGTATAGCGAGGGTAATGGAATCACCCCTCCACTTT
CDR3: CASSIARVMESPLHF

V: TRBV12-5
J: TRBJ1-1
size: NA
D: TRBD1
DNA: TGTGCTAGTGGAGGGACAGAGGCTGAAGCTTTCTTT
CDR3: CASGGTEAEAFF

V: TRBV4-2
J: TRBJ2-1
size: NA
D: TRBD2
DNA: TGTGCCAGCAGCCAAGCCACTAGCGGGGGAAACAATGAGCAGTTCTTC
CDR3: CASSQATSGGNNEQFF

V: TRBV6-5
J: TRBJ1-5
size: NA
D: NA
DNA: TGTGCCAGCAGTAGGGTACGGACAGATAATCAGCCCCAGCATTTT
CDR3: CASSRVRTDNQPQHF

V: TRBV7-9
J: TRBJ1-4
size: NA
D: NA
DNA: TGTGCCAGCAGCCCCAGCCAGGGACCTAATGAAAAACTGTTTTTT
CDR3: CASSPSQGPNEKLFF

V: TRBV28
J: TRBJ2-6
size: NA
D: NA
DNA: TGTGCCAGCAGTTCAGGAACCGGGGCCAACGTCCTGACTTTC
CDR3: CASSSGTGANVLTF

V: TRBV4-3
J: TRBJ2-1
size: NA
D: TRBD2
DNA: TGCGCCAGCAGCTCCCGGGTAGCGGGCCTCACTGAGCAGTTCTTC
CDR3: CASSSRVAGLTEQFF

V: TRBV29-1
J: TRBJ1-3
size: NA
D: NA
DNA: TGCAGCGTTTTACCGAGCTCTGGAAACACCATATATTTT
CDR3: CSVLPSSGNTIYF